This record covers a single TCR beta chain. V lost 3 bases and J lost 5; bases outside the gene matches: 9. The CDR3 runs 16 residues. Germline values: CDR1 SGHTA, CDR2 FQGNSA. In the authors' workflow: Amplification of reference gene primers was used by the study to estimate nucleated cell counts. Here immunoSEQ multiplex PCR was the method, and the copy in TCRdb shows in-frame clones only, minus some. V and J calls and clone size are those listed in that table; D and trimming were worked out from the DNA. The sample holds over 45,000 clones, about 81% seen once. This sample is part of a study of blood T cell repertoires in COVID-19. Overall study context: Acute and convalescent COVID-19 samples came from the United States, Italy and Spain. PBMCs, B-cell-depleted T cells, or T cells were the source of the cDNA or gDNA that made up the material.

The V call is TRBV7-2, the J call TRBJ2-1; 8 bases map to TRBD2. Sample: peripheral blood. The TCR sequence derives from an older man with active COVID-19. Written as DNA, the CDR3 is TGTGCCAGCAGCTTCTCTACTAGCGGTGCCCACAATGAGCAGTTCTTC. Protein product: CASSFSTSGAHNEQFF.